Each of the 29 T cell receptor beta chains below was sequenced from the same sample in a study of OX40 agonist ivuxolimab in advanced cancers. Repertoires were generated with immunoSEQ multiplex PCR, while TCRdb's copy carries only in-frame clones and drops some. This table holds over 70,000 clones, around nine tenths found once. Source: CD4+ or CD8+ T cells sorted from blood, taken in a trial of the OX40 agonist ivuxolimab. Source of these receptors: an adult with an advanced solid tumor such as melanoma, head and neck, liver or kidney cancer.

This chain joins TRBV5-1 and TRBJ2-3; D may be TRBD1 (6 bases). This CDR3 has 15 amino acids. Germline CDR1 is SGHRS and CDR2 is YFSETQ. Trimming pared 5 bases from V and 3 bases from J, leaving 16 bases between. CDR3 DNA: TGCGCCAGCAGTTTGTCAAACAGGGAGACAGATACGCAGTATTTT. Amino acid sequence: CASSLSNRETDTQYF.

V gene TRBV5-1 combines with J gene TRBJ2-6; D remains ambiguous. The CDR3 contains 15 residues. Germline V gene sequence: CDR1 SGHRS, CDR2 YFSETQ. Between the trimmed V and J ends, which lost 4 bases and 1 base, there was a span of 9 bases. The CDR3 DNA reads as TGCGCCAGCAGCAATACAAGATCTGGGGCCAACGTCCTGACTTTC. Its translation: CASSNTRSGANVLTF.

V is TRBV19 and J is TRBJ1-1, with 12 bases aligning to TRBD1. Germline V gives CDR1 LNHDA, CDR2 SQIVND (reference sequence). V was pared by 5 bases and J by 4 bases, with 5 bases of the junction left unmatched. The CDR3 has 15 residues. The CDR3 nucleotides are TGTGCCAGTAGTCCAGGGGACAGGGGGCCCACTGAAGCTTTCTTT. Translating it yields CASSPGDRGPTEAFF.

V usage is TRBV6-1 and J usage is TRBJ1-1; D may be TRBD1 (6 bases). The CDR3 contains 14 residues. V was pared by 4 bases and J by 2 bases, with 11 bases between. Germline V gene lookup returns CDR1 MNHNS and CDR2 SASEGT. The CDR3 DNA reads as TGTGCCAGCAGTGGGCGCGGGGGCAACACTGAAGCTTTCTTT. Protein sequence: CASSGRGGNTEAFF.

DNA of the CDR3: TGCGCCAGCAGCTTGAGGCAGGGGGCGGACTATGGCTACACCTTC. It translates to CASSLRQGADYGYTF. The rearrangement joins TRBV5-1 to TRBJ1-2; 8 bases match TRBD1. The germline gives CDR1 SGHRS, CDR2 YFSETQ. The CDR3 has 15 amino acids. Trimming cost V 1 base and J 3 bases; bases outside gene matches: 5.

The V call is TRBV10-3, the J call TRBJ2-3, with 9 positions matching TRBD1. J gave up 0 bases and V 7 bases, and 5 bases lay outside the gene matches. The CDR3 is 15 amino acids. Germline CDR1 is ENHRY and CDR2 is SYGVKD. The CDR3 DNA reads as TGTGCCATCAACCCCGGGACAGGGAGCACAGATACGCAGTATTTT. This gives the protein CAINPGTGSTDTQYF.

In its sample, this clone was seen a few times. V usage is TRBV5-1 and J usage is TRBJ1-4, with D maybe TRBD1 (6 bases). The CDR3 sequence is 15 residues long. The V gene lost 0 bases and the J gene lost 7 bases, with 13 bases spanning the gap. Germline values: CDR1 SGHRS, CDR2 YFSETQ. CDR3 nucleotide sequence: TGCGCCAGCAGCTTGGGCCGGGGGGCGCCTGAAAAACTGTTTTTT. It translates to CASSLGRGAPEKLFF. The whole variable domain, remainder taken from reference TRBV5-1 and TRBJ1-4, is KAGVTQTPRYLIKTRGQQVTLSCSPISGHRSVSWYQQTPGQGLQFLFEYFSETQRNKGNFPGRFSGRQFSNSRSEMNVSTLELGDSALYLCASSLGRGAPEKLFFGSGTQLSVL.

J is TRBJ2-2 and V is TRBV27; the D is unclear. The CDR3 covers 15 residues. Looked up from germline, CDR1 is MNHEY and CDR2 is SMNVEV (reference sequence). V was cut by 2 bases and J by 3 bases, with 10 bases left in between. The CDR3 nucleotides are TGTGCCAGCAGTTTAGGGCAGACCTACACCGGGGAGCTGTTTTTT. Translated: CASSLGQTYTGELFF.

The rearrangement links TRBV18 to TRBJ2-3; no firm D call. V was trimmed by 3 bases and J by 1 base, leaving 11 bases between them. The CDR3 runs 15 residues. CDR1 and CDR2 (germline): KGHSH, LQKENI. CDR3 nucleotides: TGTGCCAGCTCACCCCGAGAAGATCGCACAGATACGCAGTATTTT. Its translation: CASSPREDRTDTQYF.

J is TRBJ2-3 and V is TRBV30, with 7 bases aligning to TRBD1. The J segment lost 0 bases and the V segment lost 1 base, leaving 4 bases of the junction unmatched. Per the germline V gene, CDR1 is GTSNPN and CDR2 is SVGIG (reference sequence). The CDR3 runs to 15 residues. CDR3 DNA: TGTGCCTGGAGTGAGGGGGCGGCGAGCACAGATACGCAGTATTTT. It translates to CAWSEGAASTDTQYF.

The chain links TRBV19 to TRBJ1-1; no firm D call. Germline V gene data show CDR1 as LNHDA and CDR2 as SQIVND (reference sequence). V gave up 10 bases and J gave up 0 bases, with 12 bases separating them. This CDR3 contains 13 residues. This CDR3 is CATRRNMNTEAFF. The CDR3 DNA reads TGTGCCACTCGAAGAAACATGAACACTGAAGCTTTCTTT.

A single count supports this clone. The chain combines TRBV5-4 with TRBJ2-2; 8 nucleotides agree with TRBD1. The junction had 5 bases not matched to a gene; V was cut back by 3 bases and J by 4 bases. The CDR3 contains 15 residues. Germline V gene lookup returns CDR1 SGHNT and CDR2 YYREEE (reference sequence). CDR3 in DNA: TGTGCCAGCAGCTGGCAGGGGGCGGGCACCGGGGAGCTGTTTTTT. Protein: CASSWQGAGTGELFF.

The chain combines TRBV28 with TRBJ1-1; no definite D call. The germline V and J ends were trimmed by 8 bases and 1 base, with 11 bases remaining between them. The CDR3 has 13 residues. Germline assignment: CDR1 MDHEN and CDR2 SYDVKM. The CDR3 nucleotides read TGTGCCAGCGCGGGCAGGACGAACACTGAAGCTTTCTTT. Translated: CASAGRTNTEAFF. Together with reference TRBV28 and TRBJ1-1, the CDR3 gives the full variable domain: DVKVTQSSRYLVKRTGEKVFLECVQDMDHENMFWYRQDPGLGLRLIYFSYDVKMKEKGDIPEGYSVSREKKERFSLILESASTNQTSMYLCASAGRTNTEAFFGQGTRLTVV.

CDR3 nucleotide sequence: TGTGCCAGCAGCTTATCTTCGTCCCCCAAGGCCGGCTTAATGAACACTGAAGCTTTCTTT. As protein: CASSLSSSPKAGLMNTEAFF. J is TRBJ1-1 and V is TRBV7-6; no clear D gene. V was clipped by 2 bases and J by 0 bases, with 25 bases between them. The CDR3 consists of 20 residues. Germline V CDR1 and CDR2: SGHVS, FNYEAQ.

Only one count was recorded for this clone. The chain links TRBV21-1 to TRBJ2-5. TRBV21-1 is noted as a pseudogene. This CDR3 has 16 amino acids. The CDR3 DNA is TGTGCCAGCAGCGGACGTTGGGCAGGACCACAAGAGACCCAGTACTTC. The encoded protein is CASSGRWAGPQETQYF.

The chain links TRBV7-7 to TRBJ1-4; D not certain. The CDR3 loop spans 16 amino acids. Germline assignment: CDR1 SSHAT and CDR2 FNYEAQ (reference sequence). In DNA form, the CDR3 reads TGTGCTAGCGCCCAACGGGAGGAATCAGTCACTGAAAAACTGTTTTTT. Translating gives CASAQREESVTEKLFF.

The rearrangement links TRBV7-3 to TRBJ2-3, with TRBD2 matching 8 bases. The CDR3 is made up of 17 amino acids. CDR1 SGHTA and CDR2 FQGTGA come from the germline V gene. Losses at the gene ends were 1 base for V and 6 bases for J; bases not matched to a gene: 12. CDR3 sequence (DNA): TGTGCCAGCAGCTTAAGTGAGCGGGGGACCGGGTTGGATACGCAGTATTTT. It specifies CASSLSERGTGLDTQYF.

The chain links TRBV19 to TRBJ1-4; D possibly corresponds to TRBD1 (6 bases). The ends were cut back, 10 bases at V and 6 bases at J, with 15 bases in the middle. Germline V gene sequence: CDR1 LNHDA, CDR2 SQIVND (reference sequence). The CDR3 loop spans 13 amino acids. In nucleotides, the CDR3 is TGTGCCACCTCCCGGGACAACTATGAAAAACTGTTTTTT. This codes for CATSRDNYEKLFF.

The sample holds a few counts of this clone. The rearrangement uses TRBV10-1 and TRBJ1-3; D gene unclear. Germline V CDR1 and CDR2: WNHNN, SYGVQD (reference sequence). The CDR3 runs 13 residues. The germline V and J ends were trimmed by 3 bases and 2 bases, with 5 bases remaining between them. The CDR3 DNA reads as TGCGCCAGCAGTGACGGGGCTGGAAACACCATATATTTT. It is translated as CASSDGAGNTIYF.

V usage is TRBV7-2 and J usage is TRBJ2-1; a possible D gene is TRBD2 (7 bases). CDR3 size: 16 residues. CDR1 is SGHTA, CDR2 FQGNSA, per germline. V was cut by 5 bases and J by 4 bases, with 18 bases left in between. The CDR3 sequence: CASSPSGGGGYNEQFF. CDR3 DNA: TGTGCCAGCAGCCCTAGTGGGGGGGGCGGGTACAATGAGCAGTTCTTC.

The chain links TRBV18 to TRBJ2-7; D is perhaps TRBD1 (7 bases). V gave up 3 bases and J gave up 4 bases, with 19 bases separating them. The CDR3 contains 16 residues. Germline CDR1 reads KGHSH; CDR2 reads LQKENI. The CDR3 spells CASSPGQRLERYEQYF. In DNA form, the CDR3 reads TGTGCCAGCTCACCGGGACAGAGACTAGAACGATACGAGCAGTACTTC.

Here the CDR3 reads CASSFGQSPQYF. CDR3 in DNA: TGTGCCAGCAGCTTTGGCCAGTCCCCGCAGTATTTT. The V gene is TRBV11-2, the J gene TRBJ2-3; D unresolved. CDR1 is SGHAT, CDR2 FQNNGV, per germline. The CDR3 contains 12 residues. V lost 3 bases and J 10 bases, leaving 11 bases between the germline ends. Full variable domain (remainder filled in from reference TRBV11-2 and TRBJ2-3): EAGVAQSPRYKIIEKRQSVAFWCNPISGHATLYWYQQILGQGPKLLIQFQNNGVVDDSQLPKDRFSAERLKGVDSTLKIQPAKLEDSAVYLCASSFGQSPQYFGPGTRLTVL.

This clone appeared once. The V gene is TRBV4-3, the J gene TRBJ2-7; tentative D call: TRBD1 (6 bases). CDR3 size: 14 residues. V was trimmed by 2 bases and J by 4 bases, leaving 12 bases between them. Germline assignment: CDR1 LGHNA and CDR2 YSLEER. The CDR3 DNA reads TGCGCCAGCAGCCAAAGTCACAGGGCGTACGAGCAGTACTTC. Translating gives CASSQSHRAYEQYF.

The chain links TRBV4-2 to TRBJ2-2, with TRBD2 identical over 10 bases. This CDR3 has 19 residues. The V gene end was trimmed by 0 bases and the J gene end by 5 bases; junction bases not matched to a gene: 12. Germline values: CDR1 LGHNA, CDR2 YNFKEQ. CDR3 DNA: TGTGCCAGCAGCCAAGATCAGGCTAGCGGGGGCCAGGGAACCGGGGAGCTGTTTTTT. It is translated as CASSQDQASGGQGTGELFF.

The table lists this clone with a count of one. V gene TRBV30 combines with J gene TRBJ1-5; TRBD1 is a possible D gene (6 bases). V was trimmed by 0 bases and J by 6 bases, leaving 9 bases between them. CDR1 and CDR2 (germline): GTSNPN, SVGIG (reference sequence). The CDR3 spans 13 residues. The CDR3 region is CAWSVEGVQPQHF. The CDR3 coding sequence is TGTGCCTGGAGTGTAGAGGGGGTTCAGCCCCAGCATTTT. Variable domain in full (rest from reference TRBV30 and TRBJ1-5): SQTIHQWPATLVQPVGSPLSLECTVEGTSNPNLYWYRQAAGRGLQLLFYSVGIGQISSEVPQNLSASRPQDRQFILSSKKLLLSDSGFYLCAWSVEGVQPQHFGDGTRLSIL.

The J gene is TRBJ2-1, the V gene TRBV19, with D tentatively TRBD1 or TRBD2 (6 bases each). The CDR3 runs 17 residues. The ends were cut back, 1 base at V and 9 bases at J, with 22 bases in the middle. Germline assignment: CDR1 LNHDA and CDR2 SQIVND (reference sequence). CDR3 sequence reads: CASSIGTGAKYNGEQFF. The DNA of the CDR3 is TGTGCCAGTAGTATAGGAACGGGGGCGAAATACAACGGTGAGCAGTTCTTC.

The chain couples TRBV11-2 to TRBJ2-1; maybe TRBD1 (6 bases). The V and J ends lost 2 bases and 1 base respectively, with 6 bases between them. The CDR3 contains 14 residues. The germline CDR1 and CDR2 sequences are SGHAT and FQNNGV. Written as DNA, the CDR3 is TGTGCCAGCAGCTTACAGGGGTCCTACAATGAGCAGTTCTTC. It codes for CASSLQGSYNEQFF.

The chain has TRBV13 and TRBJ2-7, with D tentatively TRBD2 (5 bases). Trimming took 5 bases from V and 2 from J, leaving 13 bases between them. Germline CDR1 PRHDT, CDR2 FYEKMQ (reference sequence). The CDR3 sequence is 14 residues long. Written as DNA, the CDR3 is TGTGCCAGCAGCCCCCCCCTAGCCCCCTACGAGCAGTACTTC. Translating it yields CASSPPLAPYEQYF.

Remarks on this clone: Since no conserved phenylalanine or tryptophan closes the CDR3, a read error is the likely cause. The gene calls are TRBV30 and TRBJ1-6; 8 positions match TRBD1. Germline V gene data show CDR1 as GTSNPN and CDR2 as SVGIG (reference sequence). CDR3 length: 14 amino acids. V dropped 2 bases and J dropped 6; count of bases not matched to a gene: 3. The CDR3: CAWSSGQVNSPLHL. The CDR3 DNA sequence: TGTGCCTGGAGTTCGGGACAGGTTAATTCACCCCTCCACCTT.